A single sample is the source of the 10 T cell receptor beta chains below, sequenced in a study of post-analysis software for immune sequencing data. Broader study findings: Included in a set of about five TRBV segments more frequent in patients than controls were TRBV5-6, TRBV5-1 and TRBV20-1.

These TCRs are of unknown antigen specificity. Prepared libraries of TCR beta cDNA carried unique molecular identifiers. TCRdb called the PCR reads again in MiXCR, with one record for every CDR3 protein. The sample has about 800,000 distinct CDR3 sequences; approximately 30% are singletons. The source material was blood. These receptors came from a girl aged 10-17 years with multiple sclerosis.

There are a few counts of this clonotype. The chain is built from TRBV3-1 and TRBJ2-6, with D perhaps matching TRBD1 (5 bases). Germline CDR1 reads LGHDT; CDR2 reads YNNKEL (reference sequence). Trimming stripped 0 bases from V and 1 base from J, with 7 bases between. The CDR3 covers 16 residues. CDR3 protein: CASSQDRTSGANVLTF. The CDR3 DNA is TGTGCCAGCAGCCAAGATAGGACATCTGGGGCCAACGTCCTGACTTTC. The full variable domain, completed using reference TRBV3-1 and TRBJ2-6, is DTAVSQTPKYLVTQMGNDKSIKCEQNLGHDTMYWYKQDSKKFLKIMFSYNNKELIINETVPNRFSPKSPDKAHLNLHINSLELGDSAVYFCASSQDRTSGANVLTFGAGSRLTVL.

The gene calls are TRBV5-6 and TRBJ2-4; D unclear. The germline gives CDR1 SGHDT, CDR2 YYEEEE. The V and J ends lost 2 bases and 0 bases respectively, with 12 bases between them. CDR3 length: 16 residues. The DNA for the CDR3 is TGTGCCAGCAGCTTTATGTTGAGATTAGCCAAAAACATTCAGTACTTC. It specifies CASSFMLRLAKNIQYF.

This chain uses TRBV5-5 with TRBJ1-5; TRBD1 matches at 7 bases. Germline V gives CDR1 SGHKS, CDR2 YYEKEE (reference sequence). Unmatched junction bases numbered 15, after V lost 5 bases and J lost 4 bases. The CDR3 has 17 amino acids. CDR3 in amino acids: CASRAGQSVGDNQPQHF. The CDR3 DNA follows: TGTGCCAGCAGGGCGGGACAGTCGGTCGGGGATAATCAGCCCCAGCATTTT.

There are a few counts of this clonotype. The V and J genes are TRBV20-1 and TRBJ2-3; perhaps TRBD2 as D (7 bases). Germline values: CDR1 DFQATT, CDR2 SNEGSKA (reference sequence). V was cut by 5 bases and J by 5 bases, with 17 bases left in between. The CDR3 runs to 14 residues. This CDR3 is CSAPGGGRGDTQYF. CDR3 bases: TGCAGTGCTCCTGGGGGCGGGAGAGGAGATACGCAGTATTTT.

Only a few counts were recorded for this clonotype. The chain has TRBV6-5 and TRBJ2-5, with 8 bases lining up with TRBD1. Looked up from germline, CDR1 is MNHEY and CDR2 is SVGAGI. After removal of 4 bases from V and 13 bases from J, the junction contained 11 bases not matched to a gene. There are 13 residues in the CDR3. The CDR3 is CASSSSGRDRSYF. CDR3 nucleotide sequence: TGTGCCAGCAGTTCTTCAGGCCGGGACAGGTCGTACTTC.

The CDR3 spells CASSLPTGTIKETQYF. The CDR3 DNA sequence: TGTGCCAGCAGCTTACCCACCGGGACTATAAAAGAGACCCAGTACTTC. The J gene is TRBJ2-5, the V gene TRBV7-9, with 7 bases that match TRBD2. After removal of 2 bases from V and 3 bases from J, the junction contained 9 bases not matched to a gene. CDR1 is SEHNR and CDR2 is FQNEAQ in the germline V gene (reference sequence). The CDR3 is 16 amino acids. Variable domain in full (rest from reference TRBV7-9 and TRBJ2-5): DTGVSQNPRHKITKRGQNVTFRCDPISEHNRLYWYRQTLGQGPEFLTYFQNEAQLEKSRLLSDRFSAERPKGSFSTLEIQRTEQGDSAMYLCASSLPTGTIKETQYFGPGTRLLVL.

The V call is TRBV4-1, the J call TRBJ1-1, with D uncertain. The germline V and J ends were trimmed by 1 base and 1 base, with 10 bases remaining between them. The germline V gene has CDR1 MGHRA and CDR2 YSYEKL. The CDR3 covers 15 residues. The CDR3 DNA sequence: TGCGCCAGCAGCCAAGTTGGGAGAACGAACACTGAAGCTTTCTTT. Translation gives CASSQVGRTNTEAFF.

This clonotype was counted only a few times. CDR3 sequence: CASSQDGPYNEQFF. The CDR3 DNA sequence: TGTGCCAGCAGCCAAGACGGCCCCTACAATGAGCAGTTCTTC. The gene calls are TRBV3-1 and TRBJ2-1; no definite D call. The germline gives CDR1 LGHDT, CDR2 YNNKEL (reference sequence). Trimming pared 0 bases from V and 2 bases from J, leaving 5 bases between. The CDR3 consists of 14 residues.

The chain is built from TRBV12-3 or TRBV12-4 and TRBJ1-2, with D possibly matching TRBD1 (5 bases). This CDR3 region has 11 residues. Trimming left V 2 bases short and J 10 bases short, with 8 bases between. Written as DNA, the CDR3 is TGTGCCAGCAGTTTACAAGGGGCCTACACCTTC. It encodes CASSLQGAYTF.

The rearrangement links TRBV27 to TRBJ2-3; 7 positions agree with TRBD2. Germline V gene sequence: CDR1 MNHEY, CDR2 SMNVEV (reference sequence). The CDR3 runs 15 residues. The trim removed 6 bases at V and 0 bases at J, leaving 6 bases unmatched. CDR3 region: CASRLPGGSTDTQYF. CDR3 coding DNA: TGTGCCAGCAGATTACCGGGGGGAAGCACAGATACGCAGTATTTT.